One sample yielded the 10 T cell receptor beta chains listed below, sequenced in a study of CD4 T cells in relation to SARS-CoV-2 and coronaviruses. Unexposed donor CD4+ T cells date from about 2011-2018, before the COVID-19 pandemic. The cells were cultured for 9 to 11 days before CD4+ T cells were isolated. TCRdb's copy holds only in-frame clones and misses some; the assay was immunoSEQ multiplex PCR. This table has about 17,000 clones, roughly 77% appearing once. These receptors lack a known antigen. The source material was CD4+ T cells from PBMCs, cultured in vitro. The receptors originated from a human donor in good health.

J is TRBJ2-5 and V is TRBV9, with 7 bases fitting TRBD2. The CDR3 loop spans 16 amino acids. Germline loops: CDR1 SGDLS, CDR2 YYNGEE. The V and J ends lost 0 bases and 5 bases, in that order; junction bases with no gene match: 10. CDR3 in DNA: TGTGCCAGCAGCGTAGCGGTGGGAGGGAGCGCGGAGACCCAGTACTTC. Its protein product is CASSVAVGGSAETQYF.

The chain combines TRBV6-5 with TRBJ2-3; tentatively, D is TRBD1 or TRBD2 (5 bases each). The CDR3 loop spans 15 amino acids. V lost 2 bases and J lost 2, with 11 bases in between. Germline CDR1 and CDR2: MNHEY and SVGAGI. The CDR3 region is CASSYGPGATDTQYF. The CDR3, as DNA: TGTGCCAGCAGTTACGGCCCCGGGGCCACAGATACGCAGTATTTT.

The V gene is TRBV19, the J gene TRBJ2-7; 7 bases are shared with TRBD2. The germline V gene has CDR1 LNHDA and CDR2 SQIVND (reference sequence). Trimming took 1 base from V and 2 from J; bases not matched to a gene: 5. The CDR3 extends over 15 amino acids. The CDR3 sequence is CASSIAASGPYEQYF. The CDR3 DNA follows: TGTGCCAGTAGTATAGCTGCTAGCGGACCCTACGAGCAGTACTTC.

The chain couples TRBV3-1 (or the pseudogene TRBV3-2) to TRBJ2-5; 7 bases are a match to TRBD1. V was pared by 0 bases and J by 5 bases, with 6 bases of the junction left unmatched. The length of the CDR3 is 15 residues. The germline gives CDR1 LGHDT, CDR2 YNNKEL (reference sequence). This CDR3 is CASSQDVGRGETQYF. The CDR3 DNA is TGTGCCAGCAGCCAAGATGTGGGCAGGGGGGAGACCCAGTACTTC.

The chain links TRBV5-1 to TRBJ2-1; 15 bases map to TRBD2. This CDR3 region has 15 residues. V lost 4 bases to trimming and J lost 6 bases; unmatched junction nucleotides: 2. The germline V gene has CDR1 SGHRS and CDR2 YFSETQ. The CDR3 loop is CASSPGLAGGNEQFF. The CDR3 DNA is TGCGCCAGCAGCCCGGGACTAGCGGGAGGCAATGAGCAGTTCTTC.

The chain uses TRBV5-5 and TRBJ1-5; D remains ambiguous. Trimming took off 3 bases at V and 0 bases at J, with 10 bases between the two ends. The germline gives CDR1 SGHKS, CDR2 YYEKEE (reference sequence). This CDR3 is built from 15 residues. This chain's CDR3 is CASSWAANSNQPQHF. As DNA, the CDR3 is TGTGCCAGCAGCTGGGCCGCTAATAGCAATCAGCCCCAGCATTTT.

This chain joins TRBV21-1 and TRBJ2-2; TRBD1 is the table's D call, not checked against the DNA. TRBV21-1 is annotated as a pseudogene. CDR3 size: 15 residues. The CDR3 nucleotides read TGTGCCAGCAGCGTAGGGACAGGGTTCCCCGGGGAGCTGTTTTTT. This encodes CASSVGTGFPGELFF.

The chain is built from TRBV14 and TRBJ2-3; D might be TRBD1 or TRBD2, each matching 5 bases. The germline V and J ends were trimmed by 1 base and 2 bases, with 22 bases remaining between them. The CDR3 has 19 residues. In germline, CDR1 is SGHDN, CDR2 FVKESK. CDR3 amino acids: CASSQGRRGYRTHTDTQYF. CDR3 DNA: TGTGCCAGCAGCCAAGGTCGCCGGGGCTATCGGACCCACACAGATACGCAGTATTTT.

CDR3 protein: CASRRPSDDEAFF. DNA of the CDR3: TGTGCCAGCAGACGCCCGTCGGACGATGAAGCTTTCTTT. The chain recombines TRBV5-6 with TRBJ1-1; D call uncertain. Germline V lookup: CDR1 SGHDT, CDR2 YYEEEE. CDR3 size: 13 residues. V was trimmed by 5 bases and J by 7 bases, leaving 15 bases between them.

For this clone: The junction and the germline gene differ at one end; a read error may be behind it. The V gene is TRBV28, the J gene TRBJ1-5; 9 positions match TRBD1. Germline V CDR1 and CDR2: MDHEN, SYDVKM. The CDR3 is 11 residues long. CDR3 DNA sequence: TGTGCCAGCAGTGTCCCGGGACAGGGTGATTTT. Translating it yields CASSVPGQGDF.